The T cell receptor (beta chain) under discussion was sequenced for a study of memory CD4+ T cells and cytomegalovirus serostatus. Study outcomes and limitations: Of 150 to 200 reported CMV TCRbeta sequences, about 67 were found in memory CD4+ repertoires.

CDR1 GTSNPN and CDR2 SVGIG come from the germline V gene (reference sequence). The CDR3 consists of 13 residues. Trimming removed 8 bases at V and 0 bases at J, with 13 bases between. Single viable CD3+CD4+CD8-CD45RO+ cells were sorted as the memory CD4+ T cells. Positive selection with CD4 microbeads enriched total CD4+ T cells. On this clone itself: The antigen remains unidentified.

Original handling: After removing out-of-frame reads, 2 million to 2.5 million distinct TCRbeta sequences remained. Method: immunoSEQ multiplex PCR; TCRdb's copy keeps in-frame clones and lacks some. V, J and clone size derive from that table, while D and trimming were established from the DNA sequence. Altogether tens of thousands of clones are present, approximately 71% being singletons, with the ten largest covering 0.88%. The rearrangement joins TRBV30 to TRBJ1-1; D not resolved. The sequence was obtained from an adult in good health and CMV-seronegative. Input material: memory CD4+ T cells from blood. The CDR3 spells CATRVLVNTEAFF. The CDR3 DNA follows: TGTGCCACCCGTGTTCTAGTGAACACTGAAGCTTTCTTT.